This record covers a single TCR beta chain. Germline values: CDR1 MNHEY, CDR2 SVGAGI. This CDR3 region has 16 residues. Trimming removed 1 base from V and 4 bases from J; junction bases left unmatched: 6. Study processing details: Reference gene primer amplification in the assay estimated nucleated cell counts. Measured with immunoSEQ multiplex PCR; TCRdb has only the in-frame clones, and not every one. D and trimming come from the DNA, and the V and J calls and clone size come from that table. The data show 35,000 to 45,000 clones, with about 85% seen just once and approximately 15% held by the top ten. This record comes from a study of blood T cell repertoires in COVID-19. Study summary: Acute and convalescent COVID-19 specimens originated in the United States, Italy and Spain. From T cells, B-cell-depleted T cells, or PBMCs came the material, which was cDNA or gDNA.

This clonotype was sampled from a human donor in a cohort sampled during active COVID-19. The chain uses TRBV6-5 and TRBJ2-5; 10 bases agree with TRBD1. Sequenced sample: peripheral blood. CDR3 sequence reads: CASSYLGTGEVETQYF. For the CDR3, the DNA is TGTGCCAGCAGTTACTTAGGGACAGGGGAGGTAGAGACCCAGTACTTC.